This T cell receptor beta chain was recovered during a study of CD8 T cells in ankylosing spondylitis. Overall study results and limits: One TCR beta motif, made up of roughly eight highly homologous variants, appeared characteristic of ankylosing spondylitis blood.

V shed 7 bases and J 3 bases; nucleotides not matched to a gene: 9. The CDR3 is 15 residues long. CDR1 is MDHEN, CDR2 SYDVKM, per germline. MiXCR, applied by TCRdb to the 5' RACE reads, yields one record per CDR3 protein. There are 700,000 to 850,000 distinct CDR3 sequences in the sample; about an eighth occur only once, and approximately 0.46% lies in the top ten. This clonotype was recorded a few times. The target antigen is unknown. The clonotype comes from a male donor with ankylosing spondylitis. The specimen was blood, either unsorted or a sorted T cell fraction (not recorded which). The rearrangement links TRBV28 to TRBJ2-1; 7 bases are shared with TRBD2. CDR3 in amino acids: CASISGGRFYNEQFF. The CDR3 DNA is TGTGCCAGCATCTCCGGCGGGAGATTCTACAATGAGCAGTTCTTC.